These 28 T cell receptor beta chains share one sample of origin, sequenced in a study of T cells after yellow fever vaccination. Each CDR3 protein gets one entry after TCRdb re-called the 5' RACE reads with MiXCR. Seen here are hundreds of thousands of distinct CDR3 sequences, 6% to 8% observed once, and the top ten hold around 16%. Sample: PBMCs, taken 5 days after the yellow fever booster vaccination. Source of these receptors: a man aged 30 to 45 who received the YFV17D yellow fever vaccine.

V usage is TRBV4-3 and J usage is TRBJ2-1, with D perhaps matching TRBD1 (5 bases). CDR1 LGHNA and CDR2 YSLEER come from the germline V gene. Trimming pared 3 bases from V and 9 bases from J, leaving 15 bases between. CDR3 size: 14 residues. CDR3 in amino acids: CASSQGAGYGEQFF. The CDR3 bases are TGCGCCAGCAGCCAGGGTGCAGGGTACGGTGAGCAGTTCTTC.

The V and J genes are TRBV6-2 or TRBV6-3 and TRBJ2-1; D is undetermined. With 3 bases removed from V and 8 bases from J, the gap between germline ends came to 23 bases. This CDR3 spans 17 amino acids. Germline V lookup: CDR1 MNHEY, CDR2 SVGEGT. The CDR3 nucleotides read TGTGCCAGCAGTTATCGTGGGAAGGCAGTCAGAGGATATGAGCAGTTCTTC. This encodes CASSYRGKAVRGYEQFF.

The chain is built from TRBV15 and TRBJ1-5; D remains ambiguous. In germline, CDR1 is LNHNV, CDR2 YYDKDF (reference sequence). The CDR3 is made up of 14 amino acids. V was shortened by 1 base and J by 4 bases, with 8 bases between the two germline ends. CDR3 amino acids: CATSRGLANQPQHF. The CDR3 nucleotides are TGTGCCACCAGCAGAGGGCTGGCGAATCAGCCCCAGCATTTT. Based on the CDR3 plus reference TRBV15 and TRBJ1-5, the full variable domain is DAMVIQNPRYQVTQFGKPVTLSCSQTLNHNVMYWYQQKSSQAPKLLFHYYDKDFNNEADTPDNFQSRRPNTSFCFLDIRSPGLGDTAMYLCATSRGLANQPQHFGDGTRLSIL.

This clonotype was recorded many times. This sequence joins TRBV6-5 and TRBJ2-3; D possibly corresponds to TRBD2 (6 bases). Looked up from germline, CDR1 is MNHEY and CDR2 is SVGAGI. Trimming pared 0 bases from V and 1 base from J, leaving 14 bases between. The CDR3 sequence is 17 residues long. The CDR3 protein is CASSYSTAGWGTDTQYF. For the CDR3, the DNA is TGTGCCAGCAGTTACTCGACGGCGGGGTGGGGCACAGATACGCAGTATTTT.

The chain joins TRBV7-2 to TRBJ2-1, with no clear D. The CDR3 is made up of 12 amino acids. Per germline, CDR1 SGHTA and CDR2 FQGNSA. V dropped 5 bases and J dropped 8 bases, with 10 bases sitting between them. The CDR3 bases are TGTGCCAGCAGCCTTTACCTCCATGAGCAGTTCTTC. Protein sequence: CASSLYLHEQFF.

The chain employs TRBV7-9 and TRBJ2-5; D is undetermined. The CDR3 covers 14 residues. Germline CDR1 and CDR2: SEHNR and FQNEAQ (reference sequence). The V gene lost 3 bases and the J gene lost 1 base, with 9 bases spanning the gap. CDR3 in amino acids: CASSFKSAQETQYF. In DNA form, the CDR3 reads TGTGCCAGCAGCTTCAAATCAGCCCAAGAGACCCAGTACTTC.

This clonotype was picked up many times. J is TRBJ2-1 and V is TRBV3-1; 10 bases are shared with TRBD2. V lost 2 bases to trimming and J lost 9 bases; unmatched junction nucleotides: 7. In germline, CDR1 is LGHDT, CDR2 YNNKEL (reference sequence). The CDR3 contains 15 residues. The CDR3 loop is CASSQSGRAASEQFF. In DNA, the CDR3 is TGTGCCAGCAGCCAAAGCGGGAGGGCCGCGAGTGAGCAGTTCTTC.

J is TRBJ2-7 and V is TRBV18; 9 bases are shared with TRBD2. The CDR3 totals 14 residues. Germline assignment: CDR1 KGHSH and CDR2 LQKENI. J lost 2 bases, V lost 5 bases, and 4 bases had no gene match. The chain's CDR3 is CASSVAGAAYEQYF. The CDR3 DNA is TGTGCCAGCTCAGTAGCGGGAGCGGCCTACGAGCAGTACTTC.

This clonotype occurred many times. The chain employs TRBV29-1 and TRBJ2-7; D remains unclear. Germline CDR1 SQVTM, CDR2 ANQGSEA. The germline V and J ends were trimmed by 0 bases and 0 bases, with 3 bases remaining between them. This CDR3 has 12 residues. The CDR3 nucleotides are TGCAGCGTTGAAGACAACTCCTACGAGCAGTACTTC. Residues: CSVEDNSYEQYF.

This clonotype was observed a few times. The rearrangement links TRBV5-1 to TRBJ2-7; TRBD2 matches at 9 bases. The CDR3 loop spans 13 amino acids. V dropped 4 bases and J dropped 6; count of bases not matched to a gene: 5. Germline V gene sequence: CDR1 SGHRS, CDR2 YFSETQ. The CDR3: CASSHYSGSEQYF. CDR3 sequence (DNA): TGCGCCAGCAGCCATTATAGCGGGAGCGAGCAGTACTTC.

This clonotype has ten or more counts. V gene TRBV28 combines with J gene TRBJ2-3, with 7 bases matching TRBD2. CDR1 and CDR2 (germline): MDHEN, SYDVKM. This CDR3 comprises 14 residues. Trimming removed 3 bases from V and 7 bases from J; junction bases left unmatched: 7. CDR3 sequence: CASSFRLAPHTQYF. The CDR3 bases are TGTGCCAGCAGTTTTAGACTAGCCCCGCATACGCAGTATTTT.

This rearrangement joins TRBV20-1 to TRBJ1-1; D remains ambiguous. CDR3 length: 14 amino acids. The germline CDR1 and CDR2 sequences are DFQATT and SNEGSKA (reference sequence). Trimming left V 5 bases short and J 0 bases short, with 13 bases between. This CDR3 is CSARPPAMNTEAFF. For the CDR3, the DNA is TGCAGTGCTCGTCCGCCAGCCATGAACACTGAAGCTTTCTTT.

This clonotype has more than one count but fewer than ten. This chain uses TRBV7-2 with TRBJ2-1; TRBD2 matches 10 bases. CDR1 and CDR2 (germline): SGHTA, FQGNSA. The CDR3 is 17 residues long. Trimming took 5 bases from V and 7 from J; bases not matched to a gene: 14. CDR3 sequence: CASSPPRLAGVRNEQFF. In DNA, the CDR3 is TGTGCCAGCAGCCCCCCGAGGCTAGCGGGAGTAAGAAATGAGCAGTTCTTC.

The chain is built from TRBV7-2 and TRBJ1-1, with D unclear. CDR1 is SGHTA and CDR2 is FQGNSA in the germline V gene. Trimming removed 5 bases at V and 2 bases at J, with 9 bases between. The CDR3 spans 13 residues. CDR3 sequence: CASSGIVNTEAFF. CDR3 DNA: TGTGCCAGCAGCGGGATTGTCAACACTGAAGCTTTCTTT.

The table lists this clonotype with many counts. CDR3 nucleotides: TGTGCCAGCAGCCAAGATTGGTACAGGCCAGATACGCAGTATTTT. It codes for CASSQDWYRPDTQYF. The chain couples TRBV14 to TRBJ2-3; possibly TRBD1 for D (5 bases). Per the germline V gene, CDR1 is SGHDN and CDR2 is FVKESK. The V and J ends lost 0 bases and 4 bases respectively, with 11 bases between them. This CDR3 contains 15 residues.

The chain uses TRBV20-1 and TRBJ2-5; TRBD2 is a possible D gene (6 bases). Germline CDR1 and CDR2: DFQATT and SNEGSKA (reference sequence). This CDR3 has 13 residues. The V end lost 1 base, the J end lost 5 bases, and 11 bases lay between the germline ends. The CDR3 DNA reads as TGCAGTGCTAGAGGGGAAGGAGGGGAGACCCAGTACTTC. Protein sequence: CSARGEGGETQYF.

This clonotype has a handful of counts. The chain uses TRBV7-2 and TRBJ2-3; 10 bases align to TRBD2. Germline CDR1 SGHTA, CDR2 FQGNSA. CDR3 length: 15 residues. Trimming at V came to 6 bases and at J to 0 bases, leaving 3 bases not matched to a gene. The DNA of the CDR3 is TGTGCCAGCAGAGCGGGAGGGCCGAGCACAGATACGCAGTATTTT. Translation: CASRAGGPSTDTQYF.

This clonotype was recorded many times. The rearrangement links TRBV19 to TRBJ2-7; 9 nucleotides align to TRBD1. The V gene end was trimmed by 10 bases and the J gene end by 6 bases; junction bases not matched to a gene: 10. This CDR3 has 13 amino acids. Per the germline V gene, CDR1 is LNHDA and CDR2 is SQIVND (reference sequence). The DNA of the CDR3 is TGTGCCACCGCAACAGGGGGCTGGGGCGAGCAGTACTTC. It is translated as CATATGGWGEQYF.

This clonotype showed up many times. The chain joins TRBV12-3 or TRBV12-4 to TRBJ2-2; D might be TRBD1 (6 bases). V lost 0 bases and J lost 3, with 11 bases in between. The CDR3 consists of 16 residues. The CDR3 sequence is CASSLAGAIYTGELFF. The CDR3 nucleotides read TGTGCCAGCAGTTTAGCGGGGGCTATATACACCGGGGAGCTGTTTTTT.

The sample holds many counts of this clonotype. The genes are TRBV18 and TRBJ2-7; D is unresolved. V was shortened by 5 bases and J by 6 bases, with 20 bases between the two germline ends. The CDR3 is made up of 15 amino acids. CDR1 and CDR2 from the germline V gene are KGHSH and LQKENI. Here the CDR3 reads CASSLSDLTLSEQYF. The DNA for the CDR3 is TGTGCCAGCTCATTAAGTGACTTGACCCTGTCCGAGCAGTACTTC.

This clonotype was counted many times. The rearrangement joins TRBV20-1 to TRBJ2-5, with D perhaps matching TRBD2 (6 bases). The germline V gene has CDR1 DFQATT and CDR2 SNEGSKA (reference sequence). The CDR3 length is 11 residues. The CDR3 nucleotides are TGCACTGGGGGGTCCGGAGAGACCCAGTACTTC. Translating it yields CTGGSGETQYF.

The chain links TRBV24-1 to TRBJ2-1; the match to TRBD1 covers 12 bases. The CDR3 is 20 residues long. V lost 3 bases to trimming and J lost 9 bases; unmatched junction nucleotides: 20. Germline CDR1 KGHDR, CDR2 SFDVKD. The CDR3 here is CATSDSPGTGGRGLASEQFF. The CDR3 DNA follows: TGTGCCACCAGTGATAGCCCCGGGACAGGGGGCAGGGGACTAGCGTCTGAGCAGTTCTTC.

This clonotype occurred many times. The rearrangement links TRBV7-2 to TRBJ2-6; no firm D call. CDR1 and CDR2 from the germline V gene are SGHTA and FQGNSA. The CDR3 is 16 residues long. V dropped 2 bases and J dropped 0 bases, with 8 bases sitting between them. The CDR3 protein is CASSLRESSGANVLTF. The DNA of the CDR3 is TGTGCCAGCAGCTTAAGGGAAAGCTCTGGGGCCAACGTCCTGACTTTC.

A few counts support this clonotype. The J gene is TRBJ2-1, the V gene TRBV4-3, with D unresolved. The CDR3 loop spans 13 amino acids. Germline CDR1 and CDR2: LGHNA and YSLEER. Trimming took 0 bases from V and 7 from J, leaving 7 bases between them. CDR3 nucleotides: TGCGCCAGCAGCCAAGAGATGGGGAATGAGCAGTTCTTC. Its translation: CASSQEMGNEQFF.

This clonotype was picked up many times. The chain is built from TRBV12-3 or TRBV12-4 and TRBJ2-2, with no clear D. The CDR3 runs to 14 residues. Trimming stripped 3 bases from V and 5 bases from J, with 10 bases between. The CDR3 nucleotides read TGTGCCAGCAGTTTGGCCGGCATTACCGGGGAGCTGTTTTTT. Its protein product is CASSLAGITGELFF.

A few counts support this clonotype. An end of the junction does not agree with germline; a read error may underlie this. The genes are TRBV5-5 and TRBJ1-1; TRBD1 might be the D (6 bases). CDR1 is SGHKS, CDR2 YYEKEE, per germline (reference sequence). The CDR3 runs 12 residues. The chain's CDR3 is CASSLRTERWVF. CDR3 nucleotide sequence: TGTGCCAGCAGCCTCAGGACAGAAAGGTGGGTTTTT.

A word on this clonotype: A much larger clone lies a single base off, so this may be a read error. V and J are TRBV27 and TRBJ2-7; no reliable D call. Germline lookup yields CDR1 MNHEY and CDR2 SMNVEV (reference sequence). This CDR3 is 12 amino acids long. CDR3 DNA sequence: TGTGCCAGCAGTTTGAAGGGAAACGAGCAGAACTTC. It translates to CASSLKGNEQNF.

The chain recombines TRBV20-1 with TRBJ2-2; no reliable D call. Germline-derived CDR1 and CDR2 are DFQATT and SNEGSKA (reference sequence). CDR3 length: 14 amino acids. Trimming took off 4 bases at V and 2 bases at J, with 11 bases between the two ends. DNA for the CDR3: TGCAGTGCTACCCCAAACAGAAACACCGGGGAGCTGTTTTTT. It yields the protein CSATPNRNTGELFF.